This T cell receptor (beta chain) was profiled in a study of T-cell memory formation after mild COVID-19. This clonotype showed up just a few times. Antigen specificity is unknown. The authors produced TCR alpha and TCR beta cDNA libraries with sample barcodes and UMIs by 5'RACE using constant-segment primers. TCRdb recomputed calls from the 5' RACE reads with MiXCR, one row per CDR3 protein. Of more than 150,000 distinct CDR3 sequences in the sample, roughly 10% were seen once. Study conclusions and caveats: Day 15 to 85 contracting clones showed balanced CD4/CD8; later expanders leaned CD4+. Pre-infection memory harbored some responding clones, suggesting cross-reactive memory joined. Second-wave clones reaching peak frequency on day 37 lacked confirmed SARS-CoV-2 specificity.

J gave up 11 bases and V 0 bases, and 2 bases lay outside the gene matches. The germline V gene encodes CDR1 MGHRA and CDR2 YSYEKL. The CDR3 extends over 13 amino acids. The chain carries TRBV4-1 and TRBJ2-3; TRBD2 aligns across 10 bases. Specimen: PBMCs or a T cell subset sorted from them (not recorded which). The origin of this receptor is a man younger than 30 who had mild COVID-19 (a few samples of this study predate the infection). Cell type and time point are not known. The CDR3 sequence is CASSQDVAGGQYF. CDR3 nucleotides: TGCGCCAGCAGCCAAGATGTAGCGGGGGGGCAGTATTTT.